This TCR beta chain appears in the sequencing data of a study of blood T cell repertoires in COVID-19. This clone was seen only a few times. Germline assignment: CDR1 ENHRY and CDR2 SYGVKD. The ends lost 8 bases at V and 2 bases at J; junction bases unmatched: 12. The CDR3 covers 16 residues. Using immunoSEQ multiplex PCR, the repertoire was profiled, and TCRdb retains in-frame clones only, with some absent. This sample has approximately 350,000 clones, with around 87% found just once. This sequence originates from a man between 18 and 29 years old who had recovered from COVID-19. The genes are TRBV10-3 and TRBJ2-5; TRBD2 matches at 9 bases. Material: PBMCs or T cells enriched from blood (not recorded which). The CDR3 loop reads CAISLGSGGTQETQYF. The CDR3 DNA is TGTGCCATCTCCCTGGGCAGCGGGGGGACTCAAGAGACCCAGTACTTC.